This is a list of T cell receptor beta chains from one sample in a study of cytotoxic CD8 clonotypes in ibrutinib-treated CLL. Clones were read by immunoSEQ multiplex PCR, and TCRdb kept only the in-frame ones, dropping some. Of hundreds of thousands of clones detected, 70% appear once; the ten largest clones hold approximately 15%. Here the sequenced sample was PBMCs, taken after 24 months of ibrutinib treatment. These receptor sequences come from a human donor with chronic lymphocytic leukemia. CDR3s include the opening cysteine and the closing phenylalanine or tryptophan.

V gene	J gene	CDR3 protein
TRBV18	TRBJ2-5	CASSPPGREQETQYF
TRBV25-1	TRBJ2-7	CASSGTGTRKGGDYEQYF
TRBV27	TRBJ2-2	CASSPPGATNTGELFF
TRBV27	TRBJ2-7	CASSLLEQTYEQYF
TRBV15	TRBJ1-5	CATSRVQGGPLQPQHF
TRBV28	TRBJ2-3	CASTAGRSSTDTQYF
TRBV28	TRBJ1-1	CASSPGAYTEAFF
TRBV6-5	TRBJ2-7	CASRMSRLYEQYF
TRBV11-2	TRBJ2-1	CASSLGTTYNEQFF
TRBV5-1	TRBJ1-4	CASSLLGGEKLFF
TRBV5-1	TRBJ2-5	CASSSDRQGSRETQYF
TRBV19	TRBJ2-5	CASGGLAGRGETQYF
TRBV27	TRBJ2-7	CASSPYQAGTGAKQYF
TRBV7-9	TRBJ2-3	CASSPTGQGVTDTQYF
TRBV7-9	TRBJ2-4	CASIQAGGPGGNIQYF
TRBV28	TRBJ1-2	CASSLSMTGSYGYTF
TRBV7-6	TRBJ2-7	CASSLALRSEQYF
TRBV2	TRBJ1-6	CASTYLLGNSPLHF
TRBV28	TRBJ2-1	CASSPLRDRGLNEQFF
TRBV2	TRBJ2-3	CASSRDRSDTQYF
TRBV30	TRBJ2-1	CAGRRAVDNEQFF
TRBV13	TRBJ2-5	CASSIGTASETQYF
TRBV5-1	TRBJ2-7	CASSLNTGPYEQYF
TRBV29-1	TRBJ2-7	CSVSLGGSLYEQYF
TRBV29-1	TRBJ2-7	CSAGTGRYEQYF
TRBV4-3	TRBJ2-5	CASSQDGRTEGQETQYF
TRBV27	TRBJ2-7	CASSYSPGPYEQYF
TRBV11-2	TRBJ2-2	CASSPFGLAGVAGELFF
TRBV19	TRBJ2-7	CASSTRPSEQYF
TRBV7-3	TRBJ2-1	CASSRTSGSYNEQFF
TRBV7-8	TRBJ2-5	CASSLEGWETQYF
TRBV28	TRBJ2-3	CASSPAADTQYF
TRBV23-1	TRBJ2-7	CASSHNLVRDPTNYEQYF
TRBV4-2	TRBJ1-3	CASSQDGEGWALSGNTIYF
TRBV6-5	TRBJ2-7	CASSQRAGPYEQYF
TRBV4-1	TRBJ2-7	CASSQDHVPAGLYEQYF
TRBV6-5	TRBJ1-4	CASSYWTGKKEKLFF
TRBV27	TRBJ1-5	CASSLEPNNQPQHF
TRBV11-2	TRBJ1-1	CASSAGDRGTEAFF
TRBV20-1	TRBJ2-2	CSAINTGELFF
TRBV1	TRBJ2-7	CTSSQGGHEQYF